Listed below are T cell receptor beta chains from one sample, sequenced in a study of PD-1 blockade in classical Hodgkin lymphoma. Method: immunoSEQ multiplex PCR; TCRdb's copy keeps in-frame clones and lacks some. The repertoire holds about 4,500 clones, with around four fifths as singletons. Sample: CD8+ T cells from blood, taken at baseline. All receptors derive from a human donor with classical Hodgkin lymphoma. Both conserved end residues are part of each CDR3. The D gene is left open where the match is weak. The listing skips clone size in some rows; elsewhere it reads once, few, many or a size class.

NA,TRBJ2-1,15,TRBV13,TRBD1,TGTGCCAGCAGCTTAGAGGGGGCCACCTACAATGAGCAGTTCTTC,CASSLEGATYNEQFF
NA,TRBJ1-4,15,TRBV5-1,NA,TGCGCCAGCAGCTTTTCCAGGGCAACTAATGAAAAACTGTTTTTT,CASSFSRATNEKLFF
NA,TRBJ2-3,16,TRBV7-6,TRBD2,TGTGCCAGCAGCTTTTTAGCGGGGGAAAGCACAGATACGCAGTATTTT,CASSFLAGESTDTQYF
NA,TRBJ2-1,14,TRBV4-2,TRBD2,TGTGCCAGCAGCCCCGGGGGGGGAGGGTTTGAGCAGTTCTTC,CASSPGGGGFEQFF
few,TRBJ2-7,13,TRBV7-9,NA,TGTGCCAGCAGCTTGAAAAAGGGTTACGAGCAGTACTTC,CASSLKKGYEQYF
NA,TRBJ1-2,14,TRBV28,NA,TGTGCCACCACAACCCCGACAGACAACTATGGCTACACCTTC,CATTTPTDNYGYTF
once,TRBJ1-2,18,TRBV5-1,NA,TGCGCCAGCAGACGGTACCGGGACCTAAACTCTCGTCACTATGGCTACACCTTC,CASRRYRDLNSRHYGYTF
NA,TRBJ1-2,16,TRBV5-4,NA,TGTGCCAGCAGCTCGATGACGGATGGCATCGGGGCTGGCTACACCTTC,CASSSMTDGIGAGYTF
NA,TRBJ2-7,17,TRBV23-1,TRBD2,TGCGCCAGCAGTCAATCACCCCCTAGCGGGAGTATCTACGAGCAGTACTTC,CASSQSPPSGSIYEQYF
NA,TRBJ1-3,14,TRBV7-2,NA,TGTGCCAGCAGCCTCAAAGGGGTAGGAAACACCATATATTTT,CASSLKGVGNTIYF
NA,TRBJ2-1,19,TRBV4-1,TRBD2,TGCGCCAGCAGCCACTGGCCCCTGGGGACTAGCGGACCCTACAATGAGCAGTTCTTC,CASSHWPLGTSGPYNEQFF
few,TRBJ1-1,15,TRBV11-1,NA,TGTGCCAGCAGCCAACAGGTTTGGGGGAACACTGAAGCTTTCTTT,CASSQQVWGNTEAFF
NA,TRBJ1-1,13,TRBV6-5,NA,TGTGCCAGCAGCACAGTAATGAACACTGAAGCTTTCTTT,CASSTVMNTEAFF
few,TRBJ2-7,14,TRBV9,NA,TGTGCCAGCAGCCCTGGAGACAGGACCTACGAGCAGTACTTC,CASSPGDRTYEQYF
NA,TRBJ2-3,15,TRBV25-1,NA,TGTGCCAGCAGCGAAGGCCCGGGGGAGTGGGATACGCAGTATTTT,CASSEGPGEWDTQYF
NA,TRBJ2-5,15,TRBV9,NA,TGTGCCAGCAGCGTAGGGGGTGTGCAACAAGAGACCCAGTACTTC,CASSVGGVQQETQYF
NA,TRBJ1-6,12,TRBV11-1,NA,TGTGCCAGCGGACAGCCTAATTCACCCCTCCACTTT,CASGQPNSPLHF
NA,TRBJ1-2,11,TRBV29-1,NA,TGCAGCGTTGGATCGAACTATGGCTACACCTTC,CSVGSNYGYTF
NA,TRBJ2-2,18,TRBV6-4,NA,TGTGCCAGCAGTGACTCTACTGAAAGGACAGCGAACACCGGGGAGCTGTTTTTT,CASSDSTERTANTGELFF
NA,TRBJ2-7,15,TRBV4-1,TRBD1,TGCGCCAGCAGCCAAGATGGACAGGGGGACTACGAGCAGTACTTC,CASSQDGQGDYEQYF
NA,TRBJ1-4,16,TRBV6-6,TRBD1,TGTGCCAGCAGTTACACCGGTGACAGGGGAGGGGAAAAACTGTTTTTT,CASSYTGDRGGEKLFF
NA,TRBJ1-1,12,TRBV2,NA,TGTGCCAGACTTACAGGGAACACTGAAGCTTTCTTT,CARLTGNTEAFF
NA,TRBJ1-1,15,TRBV5-1,TRBD1,TGCGCCAGCAGCTTGGAGGGGACAGAAAACACTGAAGCTTTCTTT,CASSLEGTENTEAFF
NA,TRBJ2-7,16,TRBV6-4,NA,TGTGCCCTGTTAGCGGCCCAGGGGAGGGCTTCCTACGAGCAGTACTTC,CALLAAQGRASYEQYF
NA,TRBJ2-3,15,TRBV9,TRBD2,TGTGCCAGCAGCCCCCGGGGACTAGCGTTAGATACGCAGTATTTT,CASSPRGLALDTQYF
few,TRBJ2-7,12,TRBV9,NA,TGTGCCAGCGGACCAGGGGGGTACGAGCAGTACTTC,CASGPGGYEQYF